Each of the 6 T cell receptor beta chains below was sequenced from the same sample in a study of CD8+ T cells in alopecia areata. Noted treatment: oral pan-JAK inhibitor, 5-10 mg twice daily. Extracted RNA was reverse transcribed, and the resulting cDNA served as sequencing template. This table comes from immunoSEQ multiplex PCR, and its TCRdb copy is limited to in-frame clones, with some not included. This repertoire shows about 60,000 clones, 46% found once; its top ten account for around 20%. This specimen was CD8+ T cells sorted from blood, taken at approximately week 37, from a patient treated with tofacitinib. The receptors derive from a human donor with alopecia areata.

The chain links TRBV29-1 to TRBJ2-3, with D unresolved. This CDR3 is 12 amino acids long. V was pared by 2 bases and J by 5 bases, with 8 bases between. Germline CDR1 is SQVTM and CDR2 is ANQGSEA. CDR3 DNA sequence: TGCAGCGTTGAACAGGCCGTAGATACGCAGTATTTT. It encodes CSVEQAVDTQYF.

The CDR3 spells CASSEGATYEQYF. The CDR3 region has the DNA TGTGCCAGCAGTGAAGGGGCAACCTACGAGCAGTACTTC. The chain recombines TRBV27 with TRBJ2-5; D might be TRBD1 (5 bases). Judging by the DNA end, TRBJ2-7 fits better; the J call may be wrong. Germline V lookup: CDR1 MNHEY, CDR2 SMNVEV (reference sequence). There are 13 residues in the CDR3.

J is TRBJ2-5 and V is TRBV25-1; weak D call: TRBD2 (7 bases). The CDR3 extends over 15 amino acids. The germline CDR1 and CDR2 sequences are MGHDK and SYGVNS. The V and J ends lost 5 bases and 5 bases respectively, with 18 bases between them. This chain's CDR3 is CASSRGAVFGETQYF. The CDR3 DNA sequence: TGTGCCAGCAGTCGGGGGGCCGTATTCGGCGAGACCCAGTACTTC.

Only a few counts were recorded for this clone. The rearrangement uses TRBV14 and TRBJ2-1; D possibly corresponds to TRBD1 (5 bases). In germline, CDR1 is SGHDN, CDR2 FVKESK. The CDR3 is made up of 15 amino acids. V lost 3 bases, J lost 6 bases, and 15 bases lay in between. CDR3 in amino acids: CASSHQGSVGNEQFF. CDR3 nucleotides: TGTGCCAGCAGCCATCAGGGTTCCGTAGGCAATGAGCAGTTCTTC.

This clone appeared many times. The chain combines TRBV7-9 with TRBJ2-1; D not certain. The CDR3 has 15 amino acids. From germline, CDR1 is SEHNR and CDR2 FQNEAQ (reference sequence). V lost 3 bases and J lost 2, with 11 bases in between. Here the CDR3 DNA reads TGTGCCAGCAGCTTCGAGACGCCGACCTACAATGAGCAGTTCTTC. As protein: CASSFETPTYNEQFF. Complete variable domain (other parts from reference TRBV7-9 and TRBJ2-1): DTGVSQNPRHKITKRGQNVTFRCDPISEHNRLYWYRQTLGQGPEFLTYFQNEAQLEKSRLLSDRFSAERPKGSFSTLEIQRTEQGDSAMYLCASSFETPTYNEQFFGPGTRLTVL.

This clone was observed once. The chain joins TRBV9 to TRBJ2-3; 7 nucleotides line up with TRBD2. The germline CDR1 and CDR2 sequences are SGDLS and YYNGEE. The J segment lost 5 bases and the V segment lost 6 bases, leaving 3 bases of the junction unmatched. The CDR3 is 12 amino acids. CDR3 sequence (DNA): TGTGCCAGCACGGGGGAGGGAGATACGCAGTATTTT. It codes for CASTGEGDTQYF. Looking up the rest from reference TRBV9 and TRBJ2-3 gives the full variable domain: DSGVTQTPKHLITATGQRVTLRCSPRSGDLSVYWYQQSLDQGLQFLIQYYNGEERAKGNILERFSAQQFPDLHSELNLSSLELGDSALYFCASTGEGDTQYFGPGTRLTVL.